The 27 T cell receptor beta chains presented below share a single source sample, sequenced in a study of shared clonotypes between healthy human individuals. Generated by immunoSEQ multiplex PCR, the TCRdb table keeps only in-frame clones and is missing some. The table lists 2 million to 2.5 million clones, 90% to 97% of them singletons. Sequencing used naive CD4+ T cells sorted from blood. Described subset: CD45RA+ positively selected. These receptors were obtained from a man between 18 and 35 years old in good health.

This chain connects TRBV4-1 to TRBJ2-2; 11 nucleotides agree with TRBD1. V dropped 7 bases and J dropped 4; count of bases not matched to a gene: 8. CDR1 is MGHRA and CDR2 is YSYEKL in the germline V gene. This CDR3 comprises 16 residues. The CDR3, as DNA: TGCGCCAGCACTCAAGGGACAGGGGGAACCACCGGGGAGCTGTTTTTT. Encoded protein: CASTQGTGGTTGELFF.

This clone was recorded only once. This same CDR3 is encoded by further DNA sequences in the sample. The chain is built from TRBV5-1 and TRBJ2-3; 10 bases line up with TRBD2. Germline CDR1 is SGHRS and CDR2 is YFSETQ. The CDR3 contains 16 residues. With V trimmed by 1 base and J by 3 bases, 5 bases remained unmatched. CDR3 region: CASSLLAGAVTDTQYF. CDR3 in DNA: TGCGCCAGCAGCTTGCTAGCGGGAGCTGTGACAGATACGCAGTATTTT.

This clone occurred once. The chain joins TRBV5-1 to TRBJ2-5, with D uncertain. The length of the CDR3 is 15 residues. With 1 base removed from V and 2 bases from J, the gap between germline ends came to 12 bases. CDR1 is SGHRS, CDR2 YFSETQ, per germline. Here the CDR3 reads CASSLSAIPQETQYF. For the CDR3, the DNA is TGCGCCAGCAGCTTGAGCGCAATACCTCAAGAGACCCAGTACTTC.

This chain connects TRBV4-3 to TRBJ2-5; a possible D gene is TRBD2 (7 bases). Per the germline V gene, CDR1 is LGHNA and CDR2 is YSLEER. The CDR3 sequence is 17 residues long. Trimming removed 5 bases from V and 5 bases from J, with 24 bases in between. This chain's CDR3 is CASSGRGGAGLVETQYF. The CDR3 region has the DNA TGCGCCAGCAGCGGACGTGGGGGGGCGGGTCTTGTGGAGACCCAGTACTTC.

This chain links TRBV25-1 with TRBJ1-2; D possibly corresponds to TRBD1 (5 bases). Between the trimmed V and J ends, which lost 3 bases and 4 bases, there was a span of 9 bases. CDR3 length: 13 amino acids. Germline CDR1 MGHDK, CDR2 SYGVNS. DNA of the CDR3: TGTGCCAGCAGTGAGAATGGGGGCTATGGCTACACCTTC. This sequence encodes CASSENGGYGYTF.

The chain combines TRBV10-3 with TRBJ2-3, with unresolved D. Looked up from germline, CDR1 is ENHRY and CDR2 is SYGVKD. Trimming removed 2 bases from V and 2 bases from J, with 11 bases in between. CDR3 length: 15 amino acids. The DNA of the CDR3 is TGTGCCATCAGTGAGGTCTTGGATTTCACAGATACGCAGTATTTT. It yields the protein CAISEVLDFTDTQYF.

This rearrangement joins TRBV15 to TRBJ2-3, with D perhaps matching TRBD1 or TRBD2 (6 bases each). There are 17 residues in the CDR3. V lost 6 bases and J lost 3, with 22 bases in between. Per germline, CDR1 LNHNV and CDR2 YYDKDF (reference sequence). The CDR3 spells CATRNFGGYLMTDTQYF. The CDR3, as DNA: TGTGCCACCAGGAACTTCGGGGGCTACCTAATGACAGATACGCAGTATTTT.

This rearrangement joins TRBV7-6 to TRBJ2-2; D ambiguous. The germline gives CDR1 SGHVS, CDR2 FNYEAQ. Trimming took 0 bases from V and 6 from J, leaving 8 bases between them. The CDR3 consists of 14 residues. As DNA, the CDR3 is TGTGCCAGCAGCTTAGCGTTTCGTGCCGGGGAGCTGTTTTTT. This sequence encodes CASSLAFRAGELFF.

This chain links TRBV11-2 with TRBJ2-2; 7 nucleotides line up with TRBD1. The germline gives CDR1 SGHAT, CDR2 FQNNGV. The CDR3 contains 15 residues. V shed 3 bases, J shed 4 bases, and the junction held 5 bases outside the gene matches. CDR3 bases: TGTGCCAGCAGCTTGACAGGGCTGGGCACCGGGGAGCTGTTTTTT. Its protein is CASSLTGLGTGELFF.

With respect to this clone: The sample contains more than one DNA sequence encoding this CDR3. The V gene is TRBV2, the J gene TRBJ2-3; D may be TRBD1 (5 bases). Between the trimmed V and J ends, which lost 4 bases and 3 bases, there was a span of 11 bases. Per germline, CDR1 SNHLY and CDR2 FYNNEI. CDR3 size: 14 residues. The CDR3 coding sequence is TGTGCCAGCAGTGCTGACAGAGTTACAGATACGCAGTATTTT. Amino acids: CASSADRVTDTQYF.

V is TRBV6-5 and J is TRBJ2-1, with D possibly TRBD1 on 5 matching bases. With 6 bases removed from V and 9 bases from J, the gap between germline ends came to 9 bases. The CDR3 loop spans 11 amino acids. Germline loops: CDR1 MNHEY, CDR2 SVGAGI. The CDR3 is CASRRGTEQFF. Written as DNA, the CDR3 is TGTGCCAGCAGAAGGGGAACTGAGCAGTTCTTC.

The chain couples TRBV10-1 to TRBJ2-7; D is undetermined. CDR1 is WNHNN, CDR2 SYGVQD, per germline (reference sequence). Deletions cut 5 bases from V and 4 bases from J, with 24 bases between. This CDR3 has 17 amino acids. Written as DNA, the CDR3 is TGCGCCAGCAGTACACTTTTTAGTCGTAAGGTTAGGTACGAGCAGTACTTC. Its translation is CASSTLFSRKVRYEQYF.

This clone was picked up a small number of times. The CDR3 here is CASSALSRARNTEAFF. CDR3 in DNA: TGTGCCAGCAGCGCACTCTCCAGGGCCCGGAACACTGAAGCTTTCTTT. The chain is built from TRBV9 and TRBJ1-1; D may be TRBD1 (5 bases). CDR3 size: 16 residues. Germline lookup yields CDR1 SGDLS and CDR2 YYNGEE. Trimming left V 3 bases short and J 1 base short, with 16 bases between.

The rearrangement uses TRBV10-2 and TRBJ2-7; D not resolved. V was pared by 3 bases and J by 2 bases, with 8 bases between. The CDR3 covers 13 residues. Germline CDR1 is WSHSY and CDR2 is SAAADI. The CDR3 reads CASSDGVAYEQYF. The CDR3, as DNA: TGCGCCAGCAGTGATGGGGTCGCCTACGAGCAGTACTTC.

The chain recombines TRBV6-6 with TRBJ2-4, with TRBD1 as a possible D gene (6 bases). Trimming pared 4 bases from V and 0 bases from J, leaving 13 bases between. Germline assignment: CDR1 MNHNY and CDR2 SVGAGI (reference sequence). The CDR3 totals 16 residues. CDR3 sequence reads: CASSFLDSIAKNIQYF. CDR3 nucleotides: TGTGCCAGCAGTTTCCTGGACAGCATAGCCAAAAACATTCAGTACTTC.

V is TRBV5-1 and J is TRBJ2-5; 9 positions match TRBD1. Per germline, CDR1 SGHRS and CDR2 YFSETQ. The CDR3 has 15 amino acids. Trimming cost V 3 bases and J 2 bases; bases outside gene matches: 5. This chain's CDR3 is CASSYGQGSQETQYF. The CDR3 DNA reads TGCGCCAGCAGCTATGGACAGGGGAGTCAAGAGACCCAGTACTTC.

CDR3 sequence (DNA): TGTGCCAGCAGCCAAGACGGGACAGGGGGCACCTACGAGCAGTACTTC. Protein product: CASSQDGTGGTYEQYF. The V and J genes are TRBV4-2 and TRBJ2-7, with 12 nucleotides matching TRBD1. Germline V CDR1 and CDR2: LGHNA, YNFKEQ. The CDR3 sequence is 16 residues long. Trimming cost V 0 bases and J 2 bases; bases outside gene matches: 2.

V usage is TRBV13 and J usage is TRBJ2-7; D may match TRBD1 or TRBD2 (5 bases each). The germline V and J ends were trimmed by 8 bases and 2 bases, with 13 bases remaining between them. Per the germline V gene, CDR1 is PRHDT and CDR2 is FYEKMQ (reference sequence). This CDR3 spans 13 amino acids. DNA for the CDR3: TGTGCCAGCGGGGGAGCGAACGCCTACGAGCAGTACTTC. Translating it yields CASGGANAYEQYF.

This clone came up once. This CDR3 reads CAITAGGYGYTF. Written as DNA, the CDR3 is TGTGCCATCACTGCAGGGGGGTATGGCTACACCTTC. The chain has TRBV10-3 and TRBJ1-2; TRBD1 matches 7 bases. CDR1 ENHRY and CDR2 SYGVKD come from the germline V gene. The CDR3 runs 12 residues. The V gene end was trimmed by 7 bases and the J gene end by 5 bases; junction bases not matched to a gene: 4.

CDR3 nucleotides: TGTGCCAGCAGCTTGGGACTCCTTTCCTATGGCTACACCTTC. Translated, it gives CASSLGLLSYGYTF. The chain couples TRBV7-2 to TRBJ1-2; possible D gene TRBD1, 5 bases. Germline-derived CDR1 and CDR2 are SGHTA and FQGNSA. This CDR3 is 14 amino acids long. V lost 3 bases and J 4 bases, leaving 12 bases between the germline ends.

This chain connects TRBV27 to TRBJ1-2; perhaps TRBD1 as D (5 bases). Trimming removed 8 bases at V and 2 bases at J, with 9 bases between. The CDR3 has 12 residues. The germline CDR1 and CDR2 sequences are MNHEY and SMNVEV (reference sequence). The CDR3 DNA is TGTGCCAGCGCAGACAGAAACTATGGCTACACCTTC. Its translation: CASADRNYGYTF.

The chain has TRBV7-2 and TRBJ2-7, with 8 bases lining up with TRBD1. From germline, CDR1 is SGHTA and CDR2 FQGNSA. This CDR3 is built from 16 residues. Trimming at V came to 5 bases and at J to 2 bases, leaving 11 bases not matched to a gene. CDR3: CASSLSSTGAAYEQYF. DNA of the CDR3: TGTGCCAGCAGCCTTTCTTCGACAGGGGCGGCCTACGAGCAGTACTTC.

The J gene is TRBJ2-4, the V gene TRBV30, with 13 bases matching TRBD2. J was trimmed by 7 bases and V by 2 bases; bases with no gene match: 17. Germline assignment: CDR1 GTSNPN and CDR2 SVGIG (reference sequence). There are 19 residues in the CDR3. The CDR3 sequence is CAWSTQRTSGGTRTNIQYF. The CDR3, as DNA: TGTGCCTGGAGTACCCAAAGGACTAGCGGGGGCACCAGAACCAACATTCAGTACTTC.

This chain uses TRBV7-8 with TRBJ2-2; D gene uncertain. Between the trimmed V and J ends, which lost 5 bases and 2 bases, there was a span of 15 bases. Germline lookup yields CDR1 SGHVS and CDR2 FQNEAQ. The CDR3 consists of 16 residues. In DNA form, the CDR3 reads TGTGCCAGCAGCGGTCGGTCGCAAGCAAACACCGGGGAGCTGTTTTTT. Translation: CASSGRSQANTGELFF.

The chain has TRBV7-3 and TRBJ2-7, with D possibly called TRBD1 or TRBD2 (6 bases each). The CDR3 is 13 amino acids. Looked up from germline, CDR1 is SGHTA and CDR2 is FQGTGA. V was shortened by 6 bases and J by 4 bases, with 13 bases between the two germline ends. The CDR3 is CASSPGGGYEQYF. The CDR3 DNA reads TGTGCCAGCAGTCCCGGGGGCGGTTACGAGCAGTACTTC.

The rearrangement uses TRBV18 and TRBJ1-4, with 7 positions matching TRBD1. The germline gives CDR1 KGHSH, CDR2 LQKENI. This CDR3 is built from 16 residues. V was clipped by 3 bases and J by 4 bases; unmatched bases: 8. DNA for the CDR3: TGTGCCAGCTCACCTCTTCGGACAGGTCTTAATGAAAAACTGTTTTTT. Protein sequence: CASSPLRTGLNEKLFF.

V and J are TRBV2 and TRBJ2-7; D is uncertain. The length of the CDR3 is 17 residues. The ends were cut back, 7 bases at V and 0 bases at J, with 22 bases in the middle. Germline V CDR1 and CDR2: SNHLY, FYNNEI. The CDR3 region is CASTVFVSDPYSYEQYF. In DNA, the CDR3 is TGTGCCAGCACGGTATTCGTTTCCGACCCTTACTCCTACGAGCAGTACTTC.